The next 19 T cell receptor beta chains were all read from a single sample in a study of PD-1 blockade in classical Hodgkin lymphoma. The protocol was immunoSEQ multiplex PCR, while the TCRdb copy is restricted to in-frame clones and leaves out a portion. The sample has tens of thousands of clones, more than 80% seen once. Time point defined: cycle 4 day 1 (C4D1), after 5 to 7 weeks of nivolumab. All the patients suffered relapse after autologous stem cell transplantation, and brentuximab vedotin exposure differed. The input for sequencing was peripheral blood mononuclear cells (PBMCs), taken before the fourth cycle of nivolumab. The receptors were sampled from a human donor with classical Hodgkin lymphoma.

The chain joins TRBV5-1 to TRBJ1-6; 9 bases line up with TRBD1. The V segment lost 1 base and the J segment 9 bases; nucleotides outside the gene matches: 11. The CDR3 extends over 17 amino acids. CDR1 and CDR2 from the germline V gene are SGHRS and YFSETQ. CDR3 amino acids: CASSLKDRGGPGSPLHF. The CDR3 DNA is TGCGCCAGCAGCTTGAAGGACAGGGGAGGGCCGGGTTCACCCCTCCACTTT.

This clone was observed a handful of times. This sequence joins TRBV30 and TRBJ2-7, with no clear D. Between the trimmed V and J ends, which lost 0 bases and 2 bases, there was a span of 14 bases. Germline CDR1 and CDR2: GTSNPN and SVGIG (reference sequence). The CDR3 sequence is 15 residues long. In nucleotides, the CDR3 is TGTGCCTGGAGTGTAGAAACACAAACTCCCTACGAGCAGTACTTC. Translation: CAWSVETQTPYEQYF.

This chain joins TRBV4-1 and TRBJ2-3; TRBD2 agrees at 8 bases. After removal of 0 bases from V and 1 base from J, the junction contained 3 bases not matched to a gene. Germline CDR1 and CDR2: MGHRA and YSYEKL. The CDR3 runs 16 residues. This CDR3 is CASSQDEAGGTDTQYF. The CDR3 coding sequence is TGCGCCAGCAGCCAAGATGAAGCGGGAGGCACAGATACGCAGTATTTT.

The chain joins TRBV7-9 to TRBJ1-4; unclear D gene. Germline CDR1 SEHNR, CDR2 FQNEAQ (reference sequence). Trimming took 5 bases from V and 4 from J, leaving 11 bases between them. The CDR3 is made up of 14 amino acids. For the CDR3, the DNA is TGTGCCAGCAGCCCCGGGAGCCTTAATGAAAAACTGTTTTTT. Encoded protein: CASSPGSLNEKLFF.

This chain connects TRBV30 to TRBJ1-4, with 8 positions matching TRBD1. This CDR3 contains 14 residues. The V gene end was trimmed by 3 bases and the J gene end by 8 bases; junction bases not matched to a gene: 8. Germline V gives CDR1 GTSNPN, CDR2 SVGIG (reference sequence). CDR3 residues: CAWSRGTGLEKLFF. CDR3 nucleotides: TGTGCCTGGAGCCGAGGGACAGGACTCGAAAAACTGTTTTTT.

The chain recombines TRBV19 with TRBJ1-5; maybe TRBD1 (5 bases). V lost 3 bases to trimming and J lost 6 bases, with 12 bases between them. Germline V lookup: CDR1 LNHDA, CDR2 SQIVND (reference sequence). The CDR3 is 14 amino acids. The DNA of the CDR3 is TGTGCCAGTAGTATGAGGCAGGGCATTCAGCCCCAGCATTTT. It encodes CASSMRQGIQPQHF. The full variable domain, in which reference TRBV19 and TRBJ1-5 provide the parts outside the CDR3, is DGGITQSPKYLFRKEGQNVTLSCEQNLNHDAMYWYRQDPGQGLRLIYYSQIVNDFQKGDIAEGYSVSREKKESFPLTVTSAQKNPTAFYLCASSMRQGIQPQHFGDGTRLSIL.

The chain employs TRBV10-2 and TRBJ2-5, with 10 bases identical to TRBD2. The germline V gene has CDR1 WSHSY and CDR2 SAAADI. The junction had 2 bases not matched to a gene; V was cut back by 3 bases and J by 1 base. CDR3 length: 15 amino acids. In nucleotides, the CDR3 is TGCGCCAGCAGTGAAGCGGGGGGGCCCCAAGAGACCCAGTACTTC. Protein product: CASSEAGGPQETQYF.

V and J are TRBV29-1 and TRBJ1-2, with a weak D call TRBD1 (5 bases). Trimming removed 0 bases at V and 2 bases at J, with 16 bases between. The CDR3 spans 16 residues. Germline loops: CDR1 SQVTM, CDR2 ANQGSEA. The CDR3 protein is CSVEDPHRRGNYGYTF. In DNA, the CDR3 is TGCAGCGTTGAAGATCCCCACAGGCGGGGAAACTATGGCTACACCTTC.

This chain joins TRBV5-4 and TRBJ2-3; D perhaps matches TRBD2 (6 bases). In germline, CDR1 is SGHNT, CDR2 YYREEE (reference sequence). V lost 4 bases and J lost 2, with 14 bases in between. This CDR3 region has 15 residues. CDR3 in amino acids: CASSMGGTFTDTQYF. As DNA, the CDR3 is TGTGCCAGCAGCATGGGCGGGACCTTCACAGATACGCAGTATTTT.

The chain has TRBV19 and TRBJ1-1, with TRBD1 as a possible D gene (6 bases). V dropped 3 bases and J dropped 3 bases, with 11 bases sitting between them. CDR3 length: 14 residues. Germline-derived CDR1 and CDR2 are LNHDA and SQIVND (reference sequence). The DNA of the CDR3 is TGTGCCAGTAGTATCTGGGGGCTGGACACTGAAGCTTTCTTT. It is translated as CASSIWGLDTEAFF.

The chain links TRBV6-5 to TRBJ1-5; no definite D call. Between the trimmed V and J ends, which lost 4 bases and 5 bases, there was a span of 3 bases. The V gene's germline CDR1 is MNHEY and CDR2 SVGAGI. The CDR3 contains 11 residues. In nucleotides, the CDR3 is TGTGCCAGCAGTTTCGATCAGCCCCAGCATTTT. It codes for CASSFDQPQHF.

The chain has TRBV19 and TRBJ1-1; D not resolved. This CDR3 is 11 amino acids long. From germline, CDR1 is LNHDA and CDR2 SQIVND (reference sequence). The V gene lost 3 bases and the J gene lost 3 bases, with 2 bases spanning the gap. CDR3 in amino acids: CASSIYTEAFF. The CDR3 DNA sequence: TGTGCCAGTAGTATTTACACTGAAGCTTTCTTT.

The CDR3 is CASSLEGDQPQHF. The CDR3 bases are TGTGCCAGCAGCTTAGAAGGGGATCAGCCCCAGCATTTT. V usage is TRBV7-9 and J usage is TRBJ1-5, with a possible D match to TRBD1 (5 bases). This CDR3 contains 13 residues. The germline CDR1 and CDR2 sequences are SEHNR and FQNEAQ (reference sequence). Deletions cut 1 base from V and 5 bases from J, with 6 bases between.

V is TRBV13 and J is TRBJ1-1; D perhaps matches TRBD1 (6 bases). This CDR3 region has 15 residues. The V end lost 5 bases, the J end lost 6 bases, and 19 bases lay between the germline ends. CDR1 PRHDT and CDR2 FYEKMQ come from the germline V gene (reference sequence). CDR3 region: CASSRPEGVRAEAFF. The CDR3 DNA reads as TGTGCCAGCAGCCGACCCGAGGGGGTTAGGGCTGAAGCTTTCTTT.

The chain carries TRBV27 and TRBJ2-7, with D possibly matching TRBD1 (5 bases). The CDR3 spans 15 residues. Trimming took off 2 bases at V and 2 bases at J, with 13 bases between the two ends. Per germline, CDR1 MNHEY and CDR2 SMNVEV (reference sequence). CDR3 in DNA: TGTGCCAGCAGTTTAACAGGCCCATCTCCCTACGAGCAGTACTTC. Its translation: CASSLTGPSPYEQYF.

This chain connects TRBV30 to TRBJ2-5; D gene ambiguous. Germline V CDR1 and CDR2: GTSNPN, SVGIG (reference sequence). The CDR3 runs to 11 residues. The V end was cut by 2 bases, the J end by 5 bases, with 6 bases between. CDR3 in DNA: TGTGCCTGGAGTTCGGTGGAGACCCAGTACTTC. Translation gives CAWSSVETQYF.

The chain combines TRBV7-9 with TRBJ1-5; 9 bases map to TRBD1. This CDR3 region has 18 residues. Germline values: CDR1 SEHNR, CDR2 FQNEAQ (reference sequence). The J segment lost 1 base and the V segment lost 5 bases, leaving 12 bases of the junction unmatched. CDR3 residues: CASSQGDRDTLSNQPQHF. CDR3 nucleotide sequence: TGTGCCAGCAGCCAGGGGGACAGGGATACCCTGAGCAATCAGCCCCAGCATTTT.

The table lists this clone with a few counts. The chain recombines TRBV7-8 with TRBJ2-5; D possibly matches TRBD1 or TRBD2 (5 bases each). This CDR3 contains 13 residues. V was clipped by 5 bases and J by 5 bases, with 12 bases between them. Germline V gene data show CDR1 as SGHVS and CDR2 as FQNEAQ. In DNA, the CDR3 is TGTGCCAGCAGCACCGGGACCCGGGAGACCCAGTACTTC. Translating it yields CASSTGTRETQYF.

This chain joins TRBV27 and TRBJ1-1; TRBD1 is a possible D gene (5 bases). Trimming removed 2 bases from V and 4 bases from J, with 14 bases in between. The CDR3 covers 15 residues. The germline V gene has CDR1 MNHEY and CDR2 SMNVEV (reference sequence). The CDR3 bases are TGTGCCAGCAGTTTAGTTCCTCAGGGAGGCACTGAAGCTTTCTTT. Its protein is CASSLVPQGGTEAFF.